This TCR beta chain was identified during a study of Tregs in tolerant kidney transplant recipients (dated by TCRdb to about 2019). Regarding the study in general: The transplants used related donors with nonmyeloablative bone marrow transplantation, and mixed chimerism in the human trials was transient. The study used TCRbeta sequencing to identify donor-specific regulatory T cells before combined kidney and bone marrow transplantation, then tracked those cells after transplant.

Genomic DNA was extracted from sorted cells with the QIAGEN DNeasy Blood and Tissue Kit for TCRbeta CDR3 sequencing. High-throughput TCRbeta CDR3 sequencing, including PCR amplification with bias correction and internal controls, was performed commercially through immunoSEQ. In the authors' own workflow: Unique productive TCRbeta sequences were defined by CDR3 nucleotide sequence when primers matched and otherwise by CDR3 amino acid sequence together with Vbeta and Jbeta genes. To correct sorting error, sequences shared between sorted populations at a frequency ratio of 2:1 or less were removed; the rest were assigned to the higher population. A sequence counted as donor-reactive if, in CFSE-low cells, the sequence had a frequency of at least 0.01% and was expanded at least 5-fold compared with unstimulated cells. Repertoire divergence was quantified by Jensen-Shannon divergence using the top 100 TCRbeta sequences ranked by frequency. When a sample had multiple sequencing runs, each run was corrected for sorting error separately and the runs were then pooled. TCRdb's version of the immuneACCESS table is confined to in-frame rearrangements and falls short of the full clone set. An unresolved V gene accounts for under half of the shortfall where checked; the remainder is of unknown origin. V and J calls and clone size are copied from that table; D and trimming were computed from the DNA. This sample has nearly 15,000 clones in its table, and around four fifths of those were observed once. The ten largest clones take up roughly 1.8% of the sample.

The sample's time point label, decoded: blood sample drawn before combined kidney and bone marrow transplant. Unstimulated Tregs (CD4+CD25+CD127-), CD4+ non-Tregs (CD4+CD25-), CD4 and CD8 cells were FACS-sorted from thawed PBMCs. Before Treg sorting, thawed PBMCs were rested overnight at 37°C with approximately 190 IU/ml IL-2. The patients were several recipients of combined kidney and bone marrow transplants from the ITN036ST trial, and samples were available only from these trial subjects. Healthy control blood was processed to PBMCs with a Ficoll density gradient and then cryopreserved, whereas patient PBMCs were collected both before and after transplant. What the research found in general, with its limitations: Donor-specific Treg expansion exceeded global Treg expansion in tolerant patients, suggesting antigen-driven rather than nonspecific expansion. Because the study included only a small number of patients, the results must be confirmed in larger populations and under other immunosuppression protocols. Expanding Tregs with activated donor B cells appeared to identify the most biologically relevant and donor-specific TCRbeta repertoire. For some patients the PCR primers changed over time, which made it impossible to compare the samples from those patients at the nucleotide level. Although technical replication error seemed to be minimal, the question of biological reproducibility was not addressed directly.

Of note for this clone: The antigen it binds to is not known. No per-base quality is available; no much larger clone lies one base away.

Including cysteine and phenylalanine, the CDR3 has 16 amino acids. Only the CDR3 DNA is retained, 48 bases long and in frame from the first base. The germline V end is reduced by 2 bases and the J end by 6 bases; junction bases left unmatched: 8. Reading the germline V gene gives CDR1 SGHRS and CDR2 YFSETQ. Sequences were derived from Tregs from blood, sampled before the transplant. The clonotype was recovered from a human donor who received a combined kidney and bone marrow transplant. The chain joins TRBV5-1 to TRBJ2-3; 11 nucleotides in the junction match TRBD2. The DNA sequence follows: TGCGCCAGCAGCTTCCTGACTAGCGGGGCAACGGATACGCAGTATTTT. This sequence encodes CASSFLTSGATDTQYF.